The table lists the clone carrying this TCR beta chain with many counts. The antigen is undetermined. The germline CDR1 and CDR2 sequences are SGHAT and FQNNGV. The ends were cut back, 0 bases at V and 2 bases at J, with 11 bases in the middle. CDR3 size: 15 residues. The entry originates in a study of T cells in Graves' hyperthyroidism and ophthalmopathy. Study information: It was at initial diagnosis, before any treatment, that peripheral blood was collected.

Using RNA transcripts as the source, TCR beta CDR3 regions were amplified. The HTBI primer set drove a first-round RT-PCR of the TCR CDR3. TCRdb ran MiXCR on the multiplex PCR reads and lists one entry per CDR3 protein. The table records a few hundred thousand distinct CDR3 sequences, about 18% of them present only once. Aged 18 to 65, the patients had hyperthyroidism that was newly diagnosed and had lasted under 2 months. Study-wide findings and caveats: Most thyroid clonotypes expanded above 0.001 appeared in blood too. Before onset, ophthalmopathy was predicted by the model a median around 6.5 months earlier.

The rearrangement links TRBV11-2 to TRBJ2-7; tentative D call: TRBD2 (5 bases). Material for sequencing was blood. This TCR was sampled from a woman in her forties or fifties with Graves' hyperthyroidism. In DNA, the CDR3 is TGTGCCAGCAGCTTAGAAGGAGGCGGAACCTACGAGCAGTACGTC. Translating gives CASSLEGGGTYEQYV.